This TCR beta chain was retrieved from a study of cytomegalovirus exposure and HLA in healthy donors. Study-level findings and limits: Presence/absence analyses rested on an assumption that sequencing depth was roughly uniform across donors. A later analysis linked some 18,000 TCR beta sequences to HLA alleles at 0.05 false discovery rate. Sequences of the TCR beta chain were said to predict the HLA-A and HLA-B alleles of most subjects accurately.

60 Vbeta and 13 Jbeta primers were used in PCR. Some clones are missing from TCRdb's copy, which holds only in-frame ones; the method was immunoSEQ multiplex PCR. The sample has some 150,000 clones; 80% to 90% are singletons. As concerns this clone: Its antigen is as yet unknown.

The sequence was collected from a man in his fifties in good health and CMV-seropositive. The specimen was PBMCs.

The CDR3 protein is CASSLAGGEEQFF. CDR3 sequence (DNA): TGTGCCAGCAGCTTAGCAGGGGGAGAAGAGCAGTTCTTC. The gene calls are TRBV11-3 and TRBJ2-1; 7 bases are shared with TRBD1. Per the germline V gene, CDR1 is SGHNT and CDR2 is YENEEA. J was trimmed by 10 bases and V by 1 base; bases with no gene match: 4. CDR3 length: 13 amino acids.